One TCR beta chain is described in this entry. This clone has a single count. The clone's antigen remains unknown. No base quality information exists; no much larger clone differs at one position. TCRbeta CDR3 regions were amplified and barcoded by two-step multiplex PCR on the immunoSEQ human TCRbeta survey platform. Libraries were sequenced on Illumina instruments, with IgH sequenced in parallel from the same samples. From the authors' description of their analysis: Raw reads were filtered against IMGT V, D, J definitions and were binned using a nearest-neighbor algorithm so that PCR and sequencing errors were removed. A clone was defined by an identical nucleotide sequence, and differential abundance between tissues was tested with a Fisher exact test for each clone at a pFDR threshold of p<0.01. Clones with frequencies too low for statistical inference were excluded by a minimum inclusion filter of 10 in either sample. Pairwise clonal comparisons used the immunoSEQ Analyzer, and gene family usage was assessed with IMGT tools. TCRdb re-hosts the immuneACCESS table, in-frame sequences only. Its copies lack some clones; in the studies checked, an unresolved V gene accounts for under half of them, and the cause for the rest is not known. Clone size and V and J calls were adopted from that table, with D and trimming inferred from the DNA. The sample table lists about 95,000 clones, about three quarters of them with a count of one. The top ten clonotypes cover 1.5% to 2.5% of the sample.

For repertoire sequencing, genomic DNA was processed from frozen pancreas tissue. Genomic DNA, 2-3 ug, was extracted from umbilical cord blood or frozen pancreas using the DNeasy Blood and Tissue Kit. This entry comes from a study of fetal regulatory T cell absence and autoimmunity (dated by TCRdb to about 2017). Regarding the complete study: Exocrine pancreas autoimmunity was seen in the IPEX patients without clinical diabetes. The full study reports these points: Significant oligoclonal enrichment of the TCR compartment was observed in pancreas versus cord blood, with some top clones enriched more than 85-fold. TRB gene family usage was broadly similar between cord blood and pancreas, resembling published neonatal and adult repertoires. The oligoclonal enrichment was interpreted as supporting antigen-driven autoimmunity in the pancreas before birth in IPEX syndrome.

Based on the germline V gene (reference sequence), the CDR1 and CDR2 sequences are SEHNR and FQNEAQ. V lost 2 bases and J lost 7 bases; the stretch between them is 12 bases long. The CDR3 covers 13 residues, taking in both the cysteine and the phenylalanine. This entry keeps only the CDR3 DNA: 39 bases, framed from base 1. The source material was pancreas tissue. The chain couples TRBV7-9 to TRBJ2-7, and the D gene may be TRBD2, 6 bases matching. The origin of this receptor is a male donor with IPEX syndrome. The DNA sequence is given as TGTGCCAGCAGCTTAACGGGGGTAGGGGAGCAGTACTTC. It is translated as CASSLTGVGEQYF. Where the CDR3 stops, the reference TRBV7-9 and TRBJ2-7 genes take over; the full variable domain is DTGVSQNPRHKITKRGQNVTFRCDPISEHNRLYWYRQTLGQGPEFLTYFQNEAQLEKSRLLSDRFSAERPKGSFSTLEIQRTEQGDSAMYLCASSLTGVGEQYFGPGTRLTVT.